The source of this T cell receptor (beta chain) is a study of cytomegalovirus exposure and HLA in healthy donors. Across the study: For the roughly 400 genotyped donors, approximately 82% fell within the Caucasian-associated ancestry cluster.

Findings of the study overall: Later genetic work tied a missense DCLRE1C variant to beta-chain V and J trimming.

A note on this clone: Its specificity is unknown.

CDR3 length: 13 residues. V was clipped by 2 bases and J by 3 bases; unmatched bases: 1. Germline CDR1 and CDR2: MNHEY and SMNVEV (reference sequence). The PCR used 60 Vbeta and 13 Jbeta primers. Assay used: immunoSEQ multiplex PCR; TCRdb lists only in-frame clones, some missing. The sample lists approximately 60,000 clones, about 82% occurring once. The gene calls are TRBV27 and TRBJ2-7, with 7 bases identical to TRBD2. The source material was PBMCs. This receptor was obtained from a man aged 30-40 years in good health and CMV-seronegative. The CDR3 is CASSLVAGYEQYF. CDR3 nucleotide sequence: TGTGCCAGCAGTTTAGTAGCGGGCTACGAGCAGTACTTC.